This TCR beta chain is from a study of graft-versus-host responses after intestinal transplantation. The overall study: Tacrolimus and steroids were given for three to four years to all recipients after anti-thymocyte globulin induction.

Whole-study findings and limits: Where graft-donor T cell macrochimerism was present, patients had high graft-versus-host to host-versus-graft clonal ratios in allografts.

In regard to this clone: The target antigen is unknown.

Sequencing was performed with immunoSEQ multiplex PCR; in TCRdb, only in-frame clones are kept and a portion is missing. The table lists some 85,000 clones, just under 95% of them singletons. The receptor comes from a human donor who was the organ donor for an intestinal transplant. The sample was unstimulated CD8+ T cells sorted from spleen or lymph node cells, taken before transplant.

The CDR3 sequence is CASRRGQSGELFF. The CDR3 DNA sequence: TGTGCCAGCAGACGAGGACAATCCGGGGAGCTGTTTTTT. This chain connects TRBV7-9 to TRBJ2-2; a weak D match, TRBD1 (5 bases). CDR1 and CDR2 from the germline V gene are SEHNR and FQNEAQ (reference sequence). V lost 6 bases, J lost 6 bases, and 11 bases lay in between. The length of the CDR3 is 13 residues.